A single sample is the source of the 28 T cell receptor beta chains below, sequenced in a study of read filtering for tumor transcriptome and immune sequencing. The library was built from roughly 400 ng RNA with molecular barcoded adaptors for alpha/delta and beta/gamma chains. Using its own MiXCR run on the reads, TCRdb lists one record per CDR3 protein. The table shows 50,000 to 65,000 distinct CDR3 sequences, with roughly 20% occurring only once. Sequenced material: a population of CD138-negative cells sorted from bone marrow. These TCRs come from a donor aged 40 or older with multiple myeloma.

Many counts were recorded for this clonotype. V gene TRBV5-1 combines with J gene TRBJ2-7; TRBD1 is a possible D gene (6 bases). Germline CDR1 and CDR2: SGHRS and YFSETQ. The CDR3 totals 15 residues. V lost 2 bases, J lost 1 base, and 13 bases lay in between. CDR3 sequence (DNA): TGCGCCAGCAGCTTTGGCCATACAGGGTCCTACGAGCAGTACTTC. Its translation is CASSFGHTGSYEQYF. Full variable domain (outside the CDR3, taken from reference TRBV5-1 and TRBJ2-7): KAGVTQTPRYLIKTRGQQVTLSCSPISGHRSVSWYQQTPGQGLQFLFEYFSETQRNKGNFPGRFSGRQFSNSRSEMNVSTLELGDSALYLCASSFGHTGSYEQYFGPGTRLTVT.

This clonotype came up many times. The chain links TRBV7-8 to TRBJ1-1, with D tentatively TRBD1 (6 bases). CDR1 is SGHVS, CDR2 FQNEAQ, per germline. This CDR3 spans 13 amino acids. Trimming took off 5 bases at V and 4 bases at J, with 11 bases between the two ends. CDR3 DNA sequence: TGTGCCAGCAGCCGGACAGATATCACTGAAGCTTTCTTT. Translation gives CASSRTDITEAFF.

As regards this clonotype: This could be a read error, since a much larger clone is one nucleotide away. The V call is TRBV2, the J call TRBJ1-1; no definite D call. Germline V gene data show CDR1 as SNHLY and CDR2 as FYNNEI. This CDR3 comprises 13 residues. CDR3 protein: CTSSDLPYTEAFF. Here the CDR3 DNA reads TGTACCAGCAGTGACTTACCCTACACTGAAGCTTTCTTT.

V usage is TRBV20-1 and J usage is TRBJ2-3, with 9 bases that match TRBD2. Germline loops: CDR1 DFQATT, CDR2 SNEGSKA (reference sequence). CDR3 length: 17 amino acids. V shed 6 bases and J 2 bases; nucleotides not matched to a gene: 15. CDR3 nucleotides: TGCAGTGCGAGGGGGAGCGGGGGGCACCTAACCACAGATACGCAGTATTTT. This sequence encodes CSARGSGGHLTTDTQYF.

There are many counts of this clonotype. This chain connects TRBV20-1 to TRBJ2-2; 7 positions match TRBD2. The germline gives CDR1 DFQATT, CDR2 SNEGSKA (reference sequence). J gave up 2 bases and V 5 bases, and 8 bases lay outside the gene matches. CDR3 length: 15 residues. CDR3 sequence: CSALGSSGNTGELFF. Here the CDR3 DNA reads TGCAGTGCTTTAGGATCTAGCGGAAACACCGGGGAGCTGTTTTTT.

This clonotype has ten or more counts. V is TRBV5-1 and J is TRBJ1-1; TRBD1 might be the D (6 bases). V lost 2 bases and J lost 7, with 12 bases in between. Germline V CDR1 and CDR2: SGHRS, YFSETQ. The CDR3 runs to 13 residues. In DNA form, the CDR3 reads TGCGCCAGCAGCTTAAGGGGGGGGATTGAAGCTTTCTTT. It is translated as CASSLRGGIEAFF.

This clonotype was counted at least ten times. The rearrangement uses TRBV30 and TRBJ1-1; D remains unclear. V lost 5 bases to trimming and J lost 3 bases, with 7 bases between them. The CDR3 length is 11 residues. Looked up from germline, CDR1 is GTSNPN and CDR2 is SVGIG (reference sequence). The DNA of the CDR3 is TGTGCCTGGTGTGGGGACACTGAAGCTTTCTTT. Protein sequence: CAWCGDTEAFF.

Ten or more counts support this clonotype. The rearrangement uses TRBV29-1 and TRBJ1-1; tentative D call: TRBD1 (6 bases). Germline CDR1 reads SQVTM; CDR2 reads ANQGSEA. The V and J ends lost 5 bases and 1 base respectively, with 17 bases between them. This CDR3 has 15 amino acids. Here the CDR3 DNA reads TGCAGCGTTCACCCGGGACAAATGGAGAACACTGAAGCTTTCTTT. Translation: CSVHPGQMENTEAFF.

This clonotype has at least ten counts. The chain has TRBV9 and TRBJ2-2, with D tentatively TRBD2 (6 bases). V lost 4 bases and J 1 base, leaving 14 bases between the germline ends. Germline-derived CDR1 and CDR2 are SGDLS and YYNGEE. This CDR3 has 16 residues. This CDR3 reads CASSTRTGLNTGELFF. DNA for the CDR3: TGTGCCAGCAGCACCAGGACGGGACTGAACACCGGGGAGCTGTTTTTT.

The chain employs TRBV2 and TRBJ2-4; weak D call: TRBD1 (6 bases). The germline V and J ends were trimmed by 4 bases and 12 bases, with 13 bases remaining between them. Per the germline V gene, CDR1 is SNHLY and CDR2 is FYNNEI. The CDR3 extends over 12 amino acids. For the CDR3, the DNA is TGTGCCAGCAGTGGAAACAGGGTGCCTCAGTACTTC. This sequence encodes CASSGNRVPQYF.

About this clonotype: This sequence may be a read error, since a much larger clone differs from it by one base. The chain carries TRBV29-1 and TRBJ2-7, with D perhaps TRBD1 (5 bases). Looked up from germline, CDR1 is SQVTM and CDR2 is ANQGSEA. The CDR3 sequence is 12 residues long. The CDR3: CGVAQGNYEQYF. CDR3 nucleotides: TGCGGCGTTGCCCAGGGAAACTACGAGCAGTACTTC.

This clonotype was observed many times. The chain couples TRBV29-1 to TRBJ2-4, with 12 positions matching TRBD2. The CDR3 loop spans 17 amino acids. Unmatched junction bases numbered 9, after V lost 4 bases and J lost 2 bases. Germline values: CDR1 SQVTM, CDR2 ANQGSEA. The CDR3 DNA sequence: TGCAGCGTTGCCTCTAGCGGGGGGGCCGGGTCCAAAAACATTCAGTACTTC. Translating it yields CSVASSGGAGSKNIQYF.

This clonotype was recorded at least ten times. CDR3 region: CSASSRGRGYEQYF. For the CDR3, the DNA is TGCAGTGCTAGTAGCAGGGGTCGGGGCTACGAGCAGTACTTC. V usage is TRBV20-1 and J usage is TRBJ2-7, with D maybe TRBD1 (6 bases). The CDR3 totals 14 residues. V shed 3 bases and J shed 3 bases, with 15 bases lying between them. Looked up from germline, CDR1 is DFQATT and CDR2 is SNEGSKA (reference sequence).

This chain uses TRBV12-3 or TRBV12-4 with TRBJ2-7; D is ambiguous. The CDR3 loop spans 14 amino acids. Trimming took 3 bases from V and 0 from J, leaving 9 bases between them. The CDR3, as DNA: TGTGCCAGCAGTTTTGGGCGGAGCTCCTACGAGCAGTACTTC. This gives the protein CASSFGRSSYEQYF.

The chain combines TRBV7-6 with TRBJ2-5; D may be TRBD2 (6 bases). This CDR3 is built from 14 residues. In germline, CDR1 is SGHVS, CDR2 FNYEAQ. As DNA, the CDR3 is TGTGCTACGACTTGGATGGCGGGGCGAGAGACCCAGTACTTC. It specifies CATTWMAGRETQYF. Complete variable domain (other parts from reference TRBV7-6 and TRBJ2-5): GAGVSQSPRYKVTKRGQDVALRCDPISGHVSLYWYRQALGQGPEFLTYFNYEAQQDKSGLPNDRFSAERPEGSISTLTIQRTEQRDSAMYRCATTWMAGRETQYFGPGTRLLVL.

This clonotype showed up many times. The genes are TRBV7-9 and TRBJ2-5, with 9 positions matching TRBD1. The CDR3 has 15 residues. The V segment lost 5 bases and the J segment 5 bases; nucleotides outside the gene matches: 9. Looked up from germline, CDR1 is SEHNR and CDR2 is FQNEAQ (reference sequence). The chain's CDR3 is CASSTTGGVLETQYF. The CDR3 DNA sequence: TGTGCCAGCAGCACAACAGGGGGCGTCTTGGAGACCCAGTACTTC.

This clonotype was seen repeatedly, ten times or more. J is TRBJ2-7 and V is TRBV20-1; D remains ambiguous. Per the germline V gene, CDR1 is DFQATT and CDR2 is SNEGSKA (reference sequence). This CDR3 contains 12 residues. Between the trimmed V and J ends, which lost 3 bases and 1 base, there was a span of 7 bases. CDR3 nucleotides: TGCAGTGCTAGGAGAAGTTCCTACGAGCAGTACTTC. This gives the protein CSARRSSYEQYF.

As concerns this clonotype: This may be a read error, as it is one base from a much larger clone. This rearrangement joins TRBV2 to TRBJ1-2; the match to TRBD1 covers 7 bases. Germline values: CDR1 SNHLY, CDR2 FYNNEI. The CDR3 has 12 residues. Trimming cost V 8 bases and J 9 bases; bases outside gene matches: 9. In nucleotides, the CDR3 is TGTGCCAGCTGCACAGGGGAACTGCGCTACACCTTC. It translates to CASCTGELRYTF.

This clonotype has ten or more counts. CDR3 protein: CASFRDSSSYEQYF. The CDR3 nucleotides read TGTGCCAGCTTCCGGGACAGTTCTTCCTACGAGCAGTACTTC. V gene TRBV18 combines with J gene TRBJ2-7, with 7 bases aligning to TRBD1. The junction had 7 bases not matched to a gene; V was cut back by 7 bases and J by 1 base. CDR1 is KGHSH and CDR2 is LQKENI in the germline V gene. There are 14 residues in the CDR3.

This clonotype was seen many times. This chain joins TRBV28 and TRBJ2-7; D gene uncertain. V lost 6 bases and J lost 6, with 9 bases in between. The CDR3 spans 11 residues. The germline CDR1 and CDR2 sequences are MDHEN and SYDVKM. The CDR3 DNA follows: TGTGCCAGCAGGAGAGAGCTCGAGCAGTACTTC. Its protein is CASRRELEQYF.

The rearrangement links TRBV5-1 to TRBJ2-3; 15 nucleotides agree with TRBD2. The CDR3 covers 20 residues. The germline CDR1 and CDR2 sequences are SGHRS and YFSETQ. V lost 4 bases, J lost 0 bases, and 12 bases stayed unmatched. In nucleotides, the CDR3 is TGCGCCAGCAGCGGCGGACTAGCGGGAGGGCCGGCAACTAGCACAGATACGCAGTATTTT. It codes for CASSGGLAGGPATSTDTQYF.

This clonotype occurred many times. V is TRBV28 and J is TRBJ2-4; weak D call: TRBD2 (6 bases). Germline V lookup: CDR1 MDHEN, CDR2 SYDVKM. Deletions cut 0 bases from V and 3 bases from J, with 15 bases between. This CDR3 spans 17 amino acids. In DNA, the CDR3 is TGTGCCAGCAGTTTATGGCCCAGGCGGGGTGGCAAAAACATTCAGTACTTC. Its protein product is CASSLWPRRGGKNIQYF.

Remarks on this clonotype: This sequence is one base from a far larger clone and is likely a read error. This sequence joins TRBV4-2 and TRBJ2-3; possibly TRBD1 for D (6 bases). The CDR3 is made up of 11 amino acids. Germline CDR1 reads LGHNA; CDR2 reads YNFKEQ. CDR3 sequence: CASRGADTQYF. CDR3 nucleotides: TGCGCCAGCAGGGGAGCAGATACGCAGTATTTT.

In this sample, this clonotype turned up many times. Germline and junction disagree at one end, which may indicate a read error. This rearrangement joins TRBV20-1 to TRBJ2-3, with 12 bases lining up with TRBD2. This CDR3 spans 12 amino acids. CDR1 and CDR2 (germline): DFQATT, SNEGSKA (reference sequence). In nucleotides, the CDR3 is TGCAGTGCTAGAGATAGTCTAGCGGGGGGGTCATTT. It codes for CSARDSLAGGSF.

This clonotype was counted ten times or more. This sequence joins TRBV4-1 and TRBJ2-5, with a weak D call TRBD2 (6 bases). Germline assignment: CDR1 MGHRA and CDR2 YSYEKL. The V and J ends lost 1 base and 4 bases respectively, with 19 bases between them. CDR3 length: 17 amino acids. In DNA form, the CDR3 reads TGCGCCAGCAGCCAAGGATGGGGGGAGCCCCGCAGAGAGACCCAGTACTTC. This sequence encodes CASSQGWGEPRRETQYF.

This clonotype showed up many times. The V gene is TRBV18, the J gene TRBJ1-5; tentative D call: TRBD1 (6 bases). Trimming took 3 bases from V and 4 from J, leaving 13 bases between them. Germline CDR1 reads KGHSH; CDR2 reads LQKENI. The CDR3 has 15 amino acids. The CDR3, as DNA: TGTGCCAGCTCACCGCTGGGACACCCTAATCAGCCCCAGCATTTT. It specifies CASSPLGHPNQPQHF. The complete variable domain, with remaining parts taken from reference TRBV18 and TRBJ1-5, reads NAGVMQNPRHLVRRRGQEARLRCSPMKGHSHVYWYRQLPEEGLKFMVYLQKENIIDESGMPKERFSAEFPKEGPSILRIQQVVRGDSAAYFCASSPLGHPNQPQHFGDGTRLSIL.

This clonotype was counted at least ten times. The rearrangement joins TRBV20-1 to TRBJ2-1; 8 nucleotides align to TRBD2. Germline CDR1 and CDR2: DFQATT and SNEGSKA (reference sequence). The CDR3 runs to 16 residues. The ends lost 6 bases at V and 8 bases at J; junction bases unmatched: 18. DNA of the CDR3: TGCAGTGCCGAAAGACGAAAAGCGGGAGCGGTCGATGAGCAGTTCTTC. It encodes CSAERRKAGAVDEQFF.

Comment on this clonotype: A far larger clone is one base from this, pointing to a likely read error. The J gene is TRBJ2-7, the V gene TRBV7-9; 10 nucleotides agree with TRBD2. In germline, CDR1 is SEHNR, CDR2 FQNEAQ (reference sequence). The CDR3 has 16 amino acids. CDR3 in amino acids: CASSRTSGARGYEQHF. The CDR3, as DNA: TGTGCCAGCAGCCGGACTAGCGGAGCCAGAGGATACGAGCAGCACTTC.